This TCR beta chain was documented in a study of shared clonotypes between healthy human individuals. CD8 memory comprised CD45RO+ plus CCR7-negative CD45RA+ TemRA cells. Each subset's genomic DNA was split evenly across several immunoSEQ plates. Sequencing used immunoSEQ multiplex PCR; TCRdb keeps in-frame clones, though not all of them. There are roughly 120,000 clones in the sample; around 73% occur only once, and approximately 23% lies in the top ten. As regards this clone: What it binds is unknown.

General study points: Generation of non-shared clonotypes was less probable than generation of clonotypes shared by all four donors. As a rule, naive subsets had a larger estimated richness than memory subsets.

This sequence originates from a woman aged 30 to 39 in good health. Sample: memory CD8+ T cells sorted from blood. As for subset: CD45RO+ cells pooled with CCR7-negative TemRA cells.

CDR3 coding DNA: TGTGCCAGCAGTGACTCGAAAGTCTCCGGGGAGCTGTTTTTT. Its protein is CASSDSKVSGELFF. The chain uses TRBV6-4 and TRBJ2-2; no clear D. The CDR3 length is 14 residues. Trimming removed 0 bases from V and 6 bases from J, with 8 bases in between. Per the germline V gene, CDR1 is MRHNA and CDR2 is SNTAGT.